This T cell receptor beta chain was recorded in a study of T cell repertoires in cytomegalovirus infection. Study as a whole: From public TCR beta signatures came an indication of both CMV infection and matching HLA type. Study-level points and caveats: It was HLA-C-restricted CMV-specific TCR beta clonotypes that dominated the response ex vivo. Summed frequency of public TCR beta families distinguished CMV carriers with the relevant HLA.

TCRdb ran MiXCR on the reads and lists one entry per CDR3 protein. The sample shows some 390,000 distinct CDR3 sequences, 15% to 20% of them seen only once. This clonotype has ten or more counts. Its antigen is currently unknown. What was sequenced was PBMCs. The TCR was taken from a human donor in good health (CMV status not recorded). Some clones in this sample may be carry-over from other donors' samples.

The CDR3: CASSSEGPTEAFF. As DNA, the CDR3 is TGTGCCAGCAGCTCGGAGGGACCCACTGAAGCTTTCTTT. The chain recombines TRBV11-2 with TRBJ1-1; D might be TRBD1 (5 bases). CDR1 is SGHAT and CDR2 is FQNNGV in the germline V gene. The CDR3 is 13 amino acids. V was cut by 4 bases and J by 4 bases, with 10 bases left in between. Full variable domain (remainder filled in from reference TRBV11-2 and TRBJ1-1): EAGVAQSPRYKIIEKRQSVAFWCNPISGHATLYWYQQILGQGPKLLIQFQNNGVVDDSQLPKDRFSAERLKGVDSTLKIQPAKLEDSAVYLCASSSEGPTEAFFGQGTRLTVV.